The present entry profiles one T cell receptor (beta chain) with its context. The protocol was immunoSEQ multiplex PCR, while the TCRdb copy is restricted to in-frame clones and leaves out a portion. The table has fewer than 85,000 clones, around nine tenths seen once; the top ten hold roughly 6.7%. This sample was taken from a study of control samples from healthy donors and cancer patients. This CDR3 has 15 residues. CDR1 is MNHNY, CDR2 SVGAGI, per germline (reference sequence). V was pared by 3 bases and J by 0 bases, with 1 base of the junction left unmatched. The sample comprised blood. The source of this sequence is a man in his forties or fifties in good health. The gene calls are TRBV6-6 and TRBJ1-5; 8 positions match TRBD1. CDR3 residues: CASSYGTGSNQPQHF. CDR3 DNA sequence: TGTGCCAGCAGTTATGGGACAGGTAGCAATCAGCCCCAGCATTTT.